This entry is about one TCR beta chain. What it binds is not known. These data come from a study of T cell responses to AZD1222 COVID-19 vaccine. Regarding the study as a whole: Sampling that yielded the repertoires occurred only after the peak T cell response.

The germline V gene has CDR1 MNHEY and CDR2 SMNVEV (reference sequence). This CDR3 has 14 residues. The trim removed 3 bases at V and 9 bases at J, leaving 6 bases unmatched. Some clones are missing from TCRdb's copy, which holds only in-frame ones; the method was immunoSEQ multiplex PCR. The sample yields 160,000 or so clones, roughly 90% seen once. The chain uses TRBV27 and TRBJ2-1; 9 nucleotides match TRBD1. Specimen: peripheral blood, collected 28 days after the second AZD1222 dose. The receptor comes from an adult who received the AZD1222 COVID-19 vaccine. The CDR3 DNA follows: TGTGCCAGCAGTTTCGGACAGGGGATAGGTGAGCAGTTCTTC. Protein product: CASSFGQGIGEQFF.